This TCR beta chain was captured in a study of blood T cell repertoires in COVID-19. Looked up from germline, CDR1 is SGHAT and CDR2 is FQNNGV. Trimming shortened V by 0 bases and J by 2 bases, and 11 bases separated the two germline ends. The CDR3 totals 15 residues. Measured with immunoSEQ multiplex PCR; TCRdb has only the in-frame clones, and not every one. The sample contains about 270,000 clones, 70% to 90% of which appear only once. The sample taken for sequencing was PBMCs or T cells enriched from blood (not recorded which). V is TRBV11-2 and J is TRBJ2-7, with D possibly TRBD2 on 6 matching bases. This TCR came from a woman aged 30 to 39 with acute COVID-19. The CDR3 sequence: CASSLDAGSAYEQYF. Here the CDR3 DNA reads TGTGCCAGCAGCTTAGATGCCGGGAGCGCCTACGAGCAGTACTTC.